A selection of T cell receptor beta chains follows, all from one sample in a study of blood T cell repertoires in COVID-19. The method was immunoSEQ multiplex PCR; TCRdb's version includes in-frame clones alone and lacks a portion of them. This table has 110,000 to 150,000 clones, approximately 80% appearing once. The sequencing sample was made of peripheral blood. The receptors derive from a human donor in a cohort sampled during active COVID-19. Each CDR3 is given with its conserved first and last residue. D genes are given only for firm matches. Where a row states a size, it is once, few, many or the class of an expanded clone; other rows omit it.

V	size	J	D	DNA	CDR3
TRBV24-1	NA	TRBJ2-1	NA	TGTGCCACCAGCGGGAGTGGGGCCCTCTACAATGAGCAGTTCTTC	CATSGSGALYNEQFF
TRBV2	NA	TRBJ2-3	NA	TGTGCCAGCAGGGAGGGGACTAGCACAGATACGCAGTATTTT	CASREGTSTDTQYF
TRBV19	NA	TRBJ2-7	TRBD2	TGTGCCAGTAGCCTAGCGGGAGGATCCTACGAGCAGTACTTC	CASSLAGGSYEQYF
TRBV27	NA	TRBJ1-5	TRBD1	TGTGCCAGCAAAGACAGGGACATGCCCCAGCATTTT	CASKDRDMPQHF
TRBV28	NA	TRBJ2-3	TRBD1	TGTGCCAGCAGGGTCTACCCCCCGGGACAGGGGACCCATAACACAGATACGCAGTATTTT	CASRVYPPGQGTHNTDTQYF
TRBV5-6	NA	TRBJ2-1	NA	TGTGCCAGCAGCTTGGCCCCCTCGGAACTAGATGAGCAGTTCTTC	CASSLAPSELDEQFF
TRBV5-1	NA	TRBJ2-7	NA	TGCGCCAGCAGCTTGCCCACCTACGAGCAGTACTTC	CASSLPTYEQYF
TRBV6-2/TRBV6-3	NA	TRBJ2-7	TRBD2	TGTGCCAGCAGGCCTACTAGCGCGCCTTCCTACGAGCAGTACTTC	CASRPTSAPSYEQYF
TRBV6-2/TRBV6-3	NA	TRBJ1-5	TRBD1	TGTGCCAGCAGCAGACAGGGGCATAGCAATCAGCCCCAGCATTTT	CASSRQGHSNQPQHF
TRBV5-4	few	TRBJ2-2	NA	TGTGCCAGCAGCTTACAGGGTCAAGTCAACACCGGGGAGCTGTTTTTT	CASSLQGQVNTGELFF
TRBV2	NA	TRBJ2-7	TRBD1	TGTGCCAGCAGTGAAACAGAGACAGGGGGCTACGAGCAGTACTTC	CASSETETGGYEQYF
TRBV7-2	few	TRBJ1-2	TRBD1	TGTGCCAGCAGGGTACAGGGGGATGGCTACACCTTC	CASRVQGDGYTF
TRBV7-9	NA	TRBJ1-1	TRBD1	TGTGCCAGCAGCTCAATCGGACAGGGGGCCACTGAAGCTTTCTTT	CASSSIGQGATEAFF
TRBV7-2	NA	TRBJ1-2	NA	TGTGCCAGCAGCTTATTTCAGGACAGTATTAACTATGGCTACACCTTC	CASSLFQDSINYGYTF
TRBV10-3	NA	TRBJ2-3	TRBD2	TGTGCCATAGGATCGAGACTAGCGGCCACAGATACGCAGTATTTT	CAIGSRLAATDTQYF
TRBV11-2	NA	TRBJ2-7	NA	TGTGCCAGCAGCCCCAGGGGTTCCTACGAGCAGTACTTC	CASSPRGSYEQYF
TRBV4-1	NA	TRBJ2-7	TRBD2	TGCGCCAGCAGCCGAGGGACTAGCGGTCCCTACGAGCAGTACTTC	CASSRGTSGPYEQYF
TRBV10-3	NA	TRBJ2-5	NA	TGTGCCATCAGTGGACTATGTGGGTCTTTGAGGGAGACCCAGTACTTC	CAISGLCGSLRETQYF
TRBV6-6	few	TRBJ2-1	NA	TGTGCCAGCAGTCGCGAAGGTGGGAGGATCTCCTACAATGAGCAGTTCTTC	CASSREGGRISYNEQFF
TRBV19	NA	TRBJ2-2	NA	TGTGCCAGTAGAACCACGCTGCAGGGCACCGGGGAGCTGTTTTTT	CASRTTLQGTGELFF
TRBV6-5	once	TRBJ1-1	NA	TGTGCCAGCAGTTACCTCCCTTCCGACACTGAAGCTTTCTTT	CASSYLPSDTEAFF
TRBV14	NA	TRBJ2-7	TRBD2	TGTGCCAGCAGCCTAGGGACTAGCGGGAGTTGGGTCTACGAGCAGTACTTC	CASSLGTSGSWVYEQYF
TRBV7-2	NA	TRBJ1-2	NA	TGTGCCAGCAGCTTAGACCGGTATGGCTACACCTTC	CASSLDRYGYTF
TRBV5-1	NA	TRBJ2-3	NA	TGCGCCAGCAGCTTGGCCGGCAGGGGGGACGGCACAGATACGCAGTATTTT	CASSLAGRGDGTDTQYF
TRBV3-1/TRBV3-2	NA	TRBJ2-1	NA	TGTGCCAGCAGCCAAGATCGGTACGGTGAGCAGTTCTTC	CASSQDRYGEQFF
TRBV6-5	few	TRBJ1-5	TRBD1	TGTGCCAGCAGTTCAGGGACAGGGTACCAGCCCCAGCATTTT	CASSSGTGYQPQHF
TRBV2	NA	TRBJ2-7	TRBD1	TGTGCCAGCAGTGACCCCACCCGGACAGGGAACTACGAGCAGTACTTC	CASSDPTRTGNYEQYF
TRBV18	NA	TRBJ1-3	NA	TGTGCCAGCTCACCGGGCGGGGCGGCTGGAAACACCATATATTTT	CASSPGGAAGNTIYF
TRBV5-4	NA	TRBJ2-7	NA	TGTGCCAGCAGCAGCTCTAGCGAGTACTCCTACGAGCAGTACTTC	CASSSSSEYSYEQYF
TRBV4-1	once	TRBJ2-7	TRBD2	TGCGCCAGCAGCCAGGGTCCCGGACTAGCGGGAGGACCTCGATCCAACGAGCAGTACTTC	CASSQGPGLAGGPRSNEQYF
TRBV11-2	NA	TRBJ2-7	TRBD2	TGTGCCAGCAGTTTGACTAGCGGGAGCTCCTACGAGCAGTACTTC	CASSLTSGSSYEQYF
TRBV13	once	TRBJ1-1	TRBD1	TGTGCCAGCAGCCTCAGGACAGGGGGCAGGTTGGGCACTGAAGCTTTCTTT	CASSLRTGGRLGTEAFF
TRBV27	once	TRBJ1-6	NA	TGTGCCAGCAGTCCGAGCAGGGGATCTTTTTATAATTCACCCCTCCACTTT	CASSPSRGSFYNSPLHF
TRBV4-3	NA	TRBJ1-2	TRBD1	TGCGCCAGCAGCCAAGGACAGGGGTTCTATGGCTACACCTTC	CASSQGQGFYGYTF
TRBV4-3	NA	TRBJ2-7	NA	TGCGCCAGCAGCCAAGAGTGGGCCCTCCGCTCCTACGAGCAGTACTTC	CASSQEWALRSYEQYF
TRBV11-2	few	TRBJ2-7	NA	TGTGCCAGCAGCCTTTACGAGCAGTACTTC	CASSLYEQYF
TRBV27	NA	TRBJ2-2	TRBD2	TGTGCCACTAACCCACTCCCTGGGACTAGCGGCACCGGGGAGCTGTTTTTT	CATNPLPGTSGTGELFF
TRBV28	NA	TRBJ2-7	TRBD1	TGTGCCAGCAGCTCCGGGACAGCGTCGAGGGAGCAGTACTTC	CASSSGTASREQYF